The TCR beta chain under discussion was sequenced for a study of identical twins. Study results and caveats: Conclusions rested on cross-sectional statistics rather than following the same donors. For cord blood, abundant beta clonotypes had fewer insertions, unlike memory repertoires, which showed none.

V was cut by 0 bases and J by 2 bases, with 8 bases left in between. CDR1 is ENHRY and CDR2 is SYGVKD in the germline V gene. The CDR3 is 14 amino acids. Notes on this clonotype: The antigen is not known.

TCRdb reanalysed the 5' RACE reads using MiXCR and keeps one entry per CDR3 protein. The sample lists 690,000 or so distinct CDR3 sequences, 8.5% to 9% occurring once. Donors uniformly comprised healthy Caucasians. These same data were also listed under a study on yellow fever vaccine responses in identical twins.

Sequenced: PBMCs. The V call is TRBV10-3, the J call TRBJ2-7; no reliable D call. The clonotype comes from a woman in her late teens or twenties in good health. CDR3: CAISESTGTYEQYF. As DNA, the CDR3 is TGTGCCATCAGTGAGTCGACCGGAACCTACGAGCAGTACTTC.